This T cell receptor beta chain appears in the sequencing data of a study of cytomegalovirus exposure and HLA in healthy donors. Regarding the study as a whole: V- and J-gene trimming in TCR beta was tied to a missense DCLRE1C variant by an analysis performed later.

Per the germline V gene, CDR1 is MDHEN and CDR2 is SYDVKM. The CDR3 runs to 15 residues. With 5 bases removed from V and 3 bases from J, the gap between germline ends came to 16 bases. Primers included in the PCR were 60 Vbeta and 13 Jbeta primers. Some clones are missing from TCRdb's copy, which holds only in-frame ones; the method was immunoSEQ multiplex PCR. The table has some 150,000 clones, 70% to 80% seen once. This clone was seen a handful of times. What it binds is not known. This clonotype was sampled from a woman between 50 and 59 years old in good health and CMV-seronegative. The sample taken for sequencing was PBMCs. The chain uses TRBV28 and TRBJ1-2, with a possible D match to TRBD1 (6 bases). CDR3 nucleotides: TGTGCCAGCAGTGCTCCGGGGGAGGGGGACTATGGCTACACCTTC. This gives the protein CASSAPGEGDYGYTF.